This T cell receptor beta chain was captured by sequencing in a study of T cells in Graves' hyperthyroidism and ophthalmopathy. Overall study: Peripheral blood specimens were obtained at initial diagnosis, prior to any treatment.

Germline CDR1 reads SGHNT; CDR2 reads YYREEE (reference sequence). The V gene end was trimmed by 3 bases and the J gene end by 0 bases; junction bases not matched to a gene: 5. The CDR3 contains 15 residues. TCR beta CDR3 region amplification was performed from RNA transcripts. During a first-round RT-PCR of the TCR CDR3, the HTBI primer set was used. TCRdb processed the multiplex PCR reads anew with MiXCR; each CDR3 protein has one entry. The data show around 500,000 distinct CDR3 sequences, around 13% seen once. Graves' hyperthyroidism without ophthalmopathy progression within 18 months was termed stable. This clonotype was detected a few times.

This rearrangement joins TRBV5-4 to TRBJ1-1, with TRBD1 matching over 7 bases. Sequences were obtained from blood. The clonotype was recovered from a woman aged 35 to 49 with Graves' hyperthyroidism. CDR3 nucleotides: TGTGCCAGCAGCTCAGCCGGGACAGTGAACACTGAAGCTTTCTTT. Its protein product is CASSSAGTVNTEAFF.